The 25 T cell receptor beta chains reported below all come from one sample, sequenced in a study of blood T cells in healthy people across ages. Sample-barcoded 5' priming and a J-beta primer mix drove a second PCR of roughly 6 to 12 cycles. TCRdb reprocessed the 5' RACE reads via MiXCR and lists one record per CDR3 protein. The sample lists over a million distinct CDR3 sequences; less than 45% were seen once. The sequenced sample was blood. All receptors come from a young woman in good health.

The J gene is TRBJ1-2, the V gene TRBV5-1; D is possibly TRBD1 (6 bases). With 1 base removed from V and 4 bases from J, the gap between germline ends came to 11 bases. Germline CDR1 is SGHRS and CDR2 is YFSETQ. CDR3 length: 14 amino acids. CDR3: CASSLSQDSYGYTF. DNA for the CDR3: TGCGCCAGCAGCTTGTCGCAGGACAGCTATGGCTACACCTTC.

This clonotype has a handful of counts. The rearrangement joins TRBV7-2 to TRBJ2-5; unclear D gene. Per germline, CDR1 SGHTA and CDR2 FQGNSA. The CDR3 loop spans 13 amino acids. Trimming took off 5 bases at V and 0 bases at J, with 7 bases between the two ends. The CDR3 spells CASSPNYQETQYF. CDR3 DNA sequence: TGTGCCAGCAGCCCAAATTACCAAGAGACCCAGTACTTC. Full variable domain (outside the CDR3, taken from reference TRBV7-2 and TRBJ2-5): GAGVSQSPSNKVTEKGKDVELRCDPISGHTALYWYRQSLGQGLEFLIYFQGNSAPDKSGLPSDRFSAERTGGSVSTLTIQRTQQEDSAVYLCASSPNYQETQYFGPGTRLLVL.

This clonotype showed up just a few times. The chain joins TRBV4-1 to TRBJ2-7; D assignment may be TRBD1 or TRBD2 (5 bases each). With 1 base removed from V and 2 bases from J, the gap between germline ends came to 9 bases. Germline values: CDR1 MGHRA, CDR2 YSYEKL. The CDR3 covers 14 residues. The CDR3 DNA follows: TGCGCCAGCAGCCAAGCAGGGACCCCCTACGAGCAGTACTTC. It encodes CASSQAGTPYEQYF.

Here the CDR3 reads CASMGSSAYNEQFF. The CDR3 region has the DNA TGCGCCAGCATGGGGTCTAGCGCTTACAATGAGCAGTTCTTC. The rearrangement joins TRBV5-1 to TRBJ2-1; D might be TRBD2 (6 bases). Germline CDR1 is SGHRS and CDR2 is YFSETQ. The CDR3 consists of 14 residues. Deletions cut 6 bases from V and 4 bases from J, with 14 bases between. The complete variable domain, with remaining parts taken from reference TRBV5-1 and TRBJ2-1, reads KAGVTQTPRYLIKTRGQQVTLSCSPISGHRSVSWYQQTPGQGLQFLFEYFSETQRNKGNFPGRFSGRQFSNSRSEMNVSTLELGDSALYLCASMGSSAYNEQFFGPGTRLTVL.

The J gene is TRBJ2-5, the V gene TRBV29-1, with D unclear. Germline lookup yields CDR1 SQVTM and CDR2 ANQGSEA. Trimming cost V 1 base and J 4 bases, with 7 bases left between them. CDR3 length equals 12 residues. The CDR3 is CSVEGTPETQYF. For the CDR3, the DNA is TGCAGCGTTGAAGGGACGCCAGAGACCCAGTACTTC.

The rearrangement uses TRBV12-3 or TRBV12-4 and TRBJ2-7; 7 nucleotides match TRBD1. CDR3 length: 15 amino acids. Trimming cost V 6 bases and J 2 bases; bases outside gene matches: 10. CDR3 sequence (DNA): TGTGCCAGCAGCCAGCGACAGGGTAGGCCCTACGAGCAGTACTTC. Its translation is CASSQRQGRPYEQYF.

This clonotype was detected a few times. CDR3 amino acids: CASSQVEGGRPRYTF. DNA for the CDR3: TGCGCCAGCAGCCAAGTTGAAGGGGGAAGACCGCGCTACACCTTC. The rearrangement links TRBV4-1 to TRBJ1-2, with D possibly TRBD1 on 6 matching bases. The CDR3 extends over 15 amino acids. Trimming took off 1 base at V and 9 bases at J, with 18 bases between the two ends. Per germline, CDR1 MGHRA and CDR2 YSYEKL.

V usage is TRBV6-2 or TRBV6-3 and J usage is TRBJ2-3; TRBD2 aligns across 7 bases. CDR3 size: 16 residues. From germline, CDR1 is MNHEY and CDR2 SVGEGT. The J segment lost 0 bases and the V segment lost 0 bases, leaving 3 bases of the junction unmatched. The chain's CDR3 is CASSYSGRGSTDTQYF. DNA for the CDR3: TGTGCCAGCAGTTACTCCGGGCGGGGGAGCACAGATACGCAGTATTTT.

This clonotype has just a few counts. The chain recombines TRBV7-2 with TRBJ2-3; D is possibly TRBD1 (6 bases). Germline CDR1 reads SGHTA; CDR2 reads FQGNSA. This CDR3 spans 15 amino acids. The ends were cut back, 5 bases at V and 4 bases at J, with 16 bases in the middle. CDR3 loop: CASSPPGWTADTQYF. In nucleotides, the CDR3 is TGTGCCAGCAGCCCACCCGGGTGGACAGCAGATACGCAGTATTTT.

The J gene is TRBJ1-5, the V gene TRBV20-1; TRBD1 aligns across 8 bases. The trim removed 1 base at V and 4 bases at J, leaving 9 bases unmatched. The CDR3 extends over 16 amino acids. Germline lookup yields CDR1 DFQATT and CDR2 SNEGSKA (reference sequence). The CDR3 loop is CSARARGRGPNQPQHF. The DNA of the CDR3 is TGCAGTGCTAGAGCCAGGGGGCGCGGCCCAAATCAGCCCCAGCATTTT.

To note about this clonotype: A junction boundary mismatches the germline segment, possibly from a read error. The V call is TRBV6-5, the J call TRBJ1-4, with D tentatively TRBD1 (6 bases). The CDR3 runs to 15 residues. The germline CDR1 and CDR2 sequences are MNHEY and SVGAGI. Here the CDR3 reads CAGSFDRRMNEKLFF. CDR3 in DNA: TGTGCCGGCAGTTTCGACAGGAGAATGAATGAAAAGCTGTTTTTT.

The chain uses TRBV6-5 and TRBJ1-2; 10 nucleotides agree with TRBD1. The CDR3 runs to 14 residues. CDR1 is MNHEY, CDR2 SVGAGI, per germline. V shed 2 bases and J 8 bases; nucleotides not matched to a gene: 5. The CDR3 DNA is TGTGCCAGCAGTTACGCAGGGACAGGGGACGGCTACACCTTC. Encoded protein: CASSYAGTGDGYTF.

The genes are TRBV7-9 and TRBJ1-2; 7 bases are shared with TRBD1. Germline-derived CDR1 and CDR2 are SEHNR and FQNEAQ (reference sequence). The CDR3 is 15 amino acids. J lost 1 base, V lost 6 bases, and 8 bases had no gene match. CDR3 in DNA: TGTGCCAGCAGGCCCACGACAGGGATTAACTATGGCTACACCTTC. It yields the protein CASRPTTGINYGYTF.

This chain links TRBV29-1 with TRBJ2-5, with D hard to call. The germline V gene encodes CDR1 SQVTM and CDR2 ANQGSEA. V lost 2 bases and J lost 2, with 9 bases in between. The CDR3 has 13 residues. The CDR3 protein is CSVERQLQETQYF. CDR3 in DNA: TGCAGCGTTGAAAGGCAGCTACAAGAGACCCAGTACTTC.

The rearrangement links TRBV6-1 to TRBJ2-1; 14 nucleotides line up with TRBD2. V lost 11 bases, J lost 3 bases, and 15 bases stayed unmatched. CDR3 size: 18 residues. CDR1 is MNHNS and CDR2 is SASEGT in the germline V gene. The chain's CDR3 is CAGDPGLAGVWGYNEQFF. The DNA of the CDR3 is TGTGCCGGCGATCCGGGACTAGCGGGAGTGTGGGGCTACAATGAGCAGTTCTTC.

This clonotype was seen only a few times. This sequence joins TRBV7-6 and TRBJ2-7, with D perhaps being TRBD1 or TRBD2 (6 bases each). The germline V gene has CDR1 SGHVS and CDR2 FNYEAQ. The CDR3 has 17 amino acids. V was clipped by 3 bases and J by 4 bases, with 22 bases between them. CDR3 DNA sequence: TGTGCCAGCAGCTTTTACCCGCCAGGGGAGGTTGGGTACGAGCAGTACTTC. Translated, it gives CASSFYPPGEVGYEQYF.

This clonotype was seen only a few times. V gene TRBV21-1 combines with J gene TRBJ2-7; TRBD1 reflects the table's D call only, with no check against the DNA. TRBV21-1 is an annotated pseudogene. This CDR3 spans 16 amino acids. This CDR3 is CASSKGRGKHGYEQYF. The CDR3, as DNA: TGTGCCAGCAGCAAAGGTAGGGGAAAGCATGGCTACGAGCAGTACTTC.

This clonotype turned up a few times. The gene calls are TRBV7-8 and TRBJ2-3, with TRBD2 as a possible D gene (5 bases). CDR3 length: 14 amino acids. Trimming took off 5 bases at V and 0 bases at J, with 9 bases between the two ends. Germline CDR1 is SGHVS and CDR2 is FQNEAQ. The DNA for the CDR3 is TGTGCCAGCAGCGGCAGGACTAGCACAGATACGCAGTATTTT. It specifies CASSGRTSTDTQYF. Full variable domain (missing parts from reference TRBV7-8 and TRBJ2-3): GAGVSQSPRYKVAKRGQDVALRCDPISGHVSLFWYQQALGQGPEFLTYFQNEAQLDKSGLPSDRFFAERPEGSVSTLKIQRTQQEDSAVYLCASSGRTSTDTQYFGPGTRLTVL.

In nucleotides, the CDR3 is TGCGCCAGCGACCGGGACATAAGTGCAACTAATGAAAAACTGTTTTTT. Translating gives CASDRDISATNEKLFF. The chain is built from TRBV4-1 and TRBJ1-4; tentatively, D is TRBD1 (6 bases). Germline CDR1 MGHRA, CDR2 YSYEKL. Trimming took off 8 bases at V and 0 bases at J, with 16 bases between the two ends. The CDR3 runs 16 residues.

The chain combines TRBV6-5 with TRBJ2-3; D call uncertain. V was clipped by 8 bases and J by 0 bases, with 15 bases between them. The CDR3 is 15 residues long. Germline V gene lookup returns CDR1 MNHEY and CDR2 SVGAGI. CDR3: CASSGSYASTDTQYF. The CDR3 coding sequence is TGTGCCAGCTCAGGCTCATATGCTAGCACAGATACGCAGTATTTT.

This clonotype was recorded once. J is TRBJ2-5 and V is TRBV3-1; D unresolved. TRBJ2-7 matches the DNA end more closely, so the J call is doubtful. The V gene's germline CDR1 is LGHDT and CDR2 YNNKEL (reference sequence). The CDR3 is 15 residues long. The CDR3 nucleotides read TGTGCCAGCAGCCAAGTCGGCCTACTTTGCCACGAGCAGTACTTC. Its protein product is CASSQVGLLCHEQYF.

The chain has TRBV10-3 and TRBJ2-7; TRBD2 matches 9 bases. CDR1 is ENHRY and CDR2 is SYGVKD in the germline V gene. This CDR3 region has 15 residues. V gave up 6 bases and J gave up 7 bases; unmatched junction bases: 13. The CDR3 DNA is TGTGCCATCAGGGATATAGCGGGGGCCAGGGATGAGCAGTACTTC. Amino acid sequence: CAIRDIAGARDEQYF.

This clonotype showed up just once. The chain employs TRBV12-3 or TRBV12-4 and TRBJ1-2; 12 bases align to TRBD1. The CDR3 loop spans 14 amino acids. J gave up 7 bases and V 4 bases, and 4 bases lay outside the gene matches. CDR3 residues: CASSSGTGGRGYTF. The CDR3 DNA reads TGTGCCAGCAGTTCCGGGACAGGGGGCCGTGGCTACACCTTC.

The J gene is TRBJ2-2, the V gene TRBV28, with a tentative D call TRBD2 (6 bases). Per the germline V gene, CDR1 is MDHEN and CDR2 is SYDVKM. CDR3 size: 14 residues. V gave up 8 bases and J gave up 6 bases, with 16 bases separating them. The CDR3 sequence is CASLSGVLAGELFF. The DNA for the CDR3 is TGTGCCAGCCTGTCGGGGGTTCTCGCCGGGGAGCTGTTTTTT.

The chain joins TRBV28 to TRBJ2-5, with D tentatively TRBD1 (6 bases). V was cut by 9 bases and J by 6 bases, with 14 bases left in between. The CDR3 extends over 12 amino acids. CDR1 and CDR2 (germline): MDHEN, SYDVKM. In nucleotides, the CDR3 is TGTGCCAGTAGAGGGGGTTGGAAGACCCAGTACTTC. This gives the protein CASRGGWKTQYF.